The 27 T cell receptor beta chains presented below share a single source sample, sequenced in a study of blood T cell repertoires in COVID-19. Data came from immunoSEQ multiplex PCR; TCRdb stores just in-frame clones and leaves some out. The sample shows around 280,000 clones, about nine tenths of them seen only once. Sequenced material: peripheral blood. These receptors originate from a woman aged 30 to 39 with COVID-19, enrolled during active disease.

The V call is TRBV7-2, the J call TRBJ1-2, with D possibly being TRBD1 (5 bases). Germline V gene data show CDR1 as SGHTA and CDR2 as FQGNSA. Trimming cost V 5 bases and J 0 bases, with 22 bases left between them. The CDR3 consists of 18 residues. The CDR3: CASSPRSPRQLSNYGYTF. As DNA, the CDR3 is TGTGCCAGCAGCCCCCGATCCCCTCGACAGTTATCTAACTATGGCTACACCTTC. Using reference TRBV7-2 and TRBJ1-2 for the parts outside the CDR3, the full variable domain is GAGVSQSPSNKVTEKGKDVELRCDPISGHTALYWYRQSLGQGLEFLIYFQGNSAPDKSGLPSDRFSAERTGGSVSTLTIQRTQQEDSAVYLCASSPRSPRQLSNYGYTFGSGTRLTVV.

The V and J genes are TRBV29-1 and TRBJ1-1, with D maybe TRBD1 (6 bases). The CDR3 contains 13 residues. V dropped 6 bases and J dropped 4 bases, with 15 bases sitting between them. In germline, CDR1 is SQVTM, CDR2 ANQGSEA. CDR3 DNA sequence: TGCAGCGTCCAGGGGATTACAGGCACTGAAGCTTTCTTT. As protein: CSVQGITGTEAFF. Full variable domain (outside the CDR3, taken from reference TRBV29-1 and TRBJ1-1): SAVISQKPSRDICQRGTSLTIQCQVDSQVTMMFWYRQQPGQSLTLIATANQGSEATYESGFVIDKFPISRPNLTFSTLTVSNMSPEDSSIYLCSVQGITGTEAFFGQGTRLTVV.

The chain employs TRBV4-2 and TRBJ2-7, with D perhaps matching TRBD2 (5 bases). The V gene's germline CDR1 is LGHNA and CDR2 YNFKEQ. Trimming stripped 4 bases from V and 0 bases from J, with 13 bases between. CDR3 length: 15 amino acids. The CDR3 protein is CASSLGNRGSYEQYF. The CDR3 bases are TGTGCCAGCAGCCTCGGGAACCGTGGCTCCTACGAGCAGTACTTC.

The CDR3 spells CAWSGGSGDEQYF. CDR3 coding DNA: TGTGCCTGGAGTGGAGGGTCCGGGGACGAGCAGTACTTC. The V and J genes are TRBV30 and TRBJ2-7; maybe TRBD2 (5 bases). With 1 base removed from V and 5 bases from J, the gap between germline ends came to 12 bases. CDR1 and CDR2 (germline): GTSNPN, SVGIG (reference sequence). The CDR3 has 13 amino acids.

The V gene is TRBV14, the J gene TRBJ2-1; 9 bases agree with TRBD2. The CDR3 is 15 residues long. The germline gives CDR1 SGHDN, CDR2 FVKESK. The V gene end was trimmed by 2 bases and the J gene end by 4 bases; junction bases not matched to a gene: 3. CDR3 DNA sequence: TGTGCCAGCAGCCAACTCAGCGGGAGGTACAATGAGCAGTTCTTC. It codes for CASSQLSGRYNEQFF.

The rearrangement links TRBV11-2 to TRBJ1-4, with TRBD1 matching 7 bases. The germline CDR1 and CDR2 sequences are SGHAT and FQNNGV. The CDR3 is 11 residues long. The V gene end was trimmed by 4 bases and the J gene end by 14 bases; junction bases not matched to a gene: 4. CDR3 coding DNA: TGTGCCAGCAGCTCTCAGGGGGATCTGTTTTTT. Encoded protein: CASSSQGDLFF.

J is TRBJ2-1 and V is TRBV5-1; 14 bases map to TRBD2. Per the germline V gene, CDR1 is SGHRS and CDR2 is YFSETQ. The CDR3 runs to 16 residues. V was pared by 4 bases and J by 5 bases, with 5 bases of the junction left unmatched. The CDR3 nucleotides read TGCGCCAGCAGCACGGGACTAGCGGGGGCGAACAATGAGCAGTTCTTC. Translated, it gives CASSTGLAGANNEQFF.

DNA of the CDR3: TGTGCCAGCAGCTTAAGACAGGGGTACGAGCAGTACTTC. Its translation: CASSLRQGYEQYF. The rearrangement joins TRBV7-3 to TRBJ2-7, with 8 bases lining up with TRBD1. Germline trimming cut 1 base from V and 4 bases from J; bases unmatched to any gene: 0. The CDR3 sequence is 13 residues long. Germline loops: CDR1 SGHTA, CDR2 FQGTGA.

This chain uses TRBV18 with TRBJ2-1; the match to TRBD1 covers 7 bases. CDR1 KGHSH and CDR2 LQKENI come from the germline V gene. Trimming took 3 bases from V and 8 from J; bases not matched to a gene: 7. There are 14 residues in the CDR3. The CDR3 loop is CASSPRGGTYEQFF. The CDR3 region has the DNA TGTGCCAGCTCACCTCGAGGGGGCACGTATGAGCAGTTCTTC.

This clone came up a few times. The chain carries TRBV4-3 and TRBJ2-3; D may be TRBD1 (5 bases). The germline V and J ends were trimmed by 4 bases and 2 bases, with 10 bases remaining between them. CDR3 length equals 14 residues. Germline CDR1 LGHNA, CDR2 YSLEER. Here the CDR3 reads CASSPTGPTDTQYF. DNA for the CDR3: TGCGCCAGCAGCCCAACAGGCCCCACAGATACGCAGTATTTT.

The chain combines TRBV9 with TRBJ2-5, with D maybe TRBD2 (6 bases). Germline V gene lookup returns CDR1 SGDLS and CDR2 YYNGEE. The V and J ends lost 3 bases and 7 bases respectively, with 16 bases between them. The CDR3 has 14 amino acids. CDR3 DNA: TGTGCCAGCAGCGCACGTGGAGGGGTGGGGACCCAGTACTTC. It specifies CASSARGGVGTQYF.

The CDR3 DNA is TGCGCCAGCAGCTTAAGTAACAGGGGGCGAAGTCAGCCCCAGCATTTT. Translated: CASSLSNRGRSQPQHF. J is TRBJ1-5 and V is TRBV10-2; 9 bases fit TRBD1. The V gene end was trimmed by 6 bases and the J gene end by 6 bases; junction bases not matched to a gene: 12. Germline CDR1 and CDR2: WSHSY and SAAADI. CDR3 length: 16 residues.

V gene TRBV28 combines with J gene TRBJ1-4; D possibly corresponds to TRBD1 (6 bases). This CDR3 has 13 amino acids. The germline gives CDR1 MDHEN, CDR2 SYDVKM. Trimming removed 5 bases at V and 4 bases at J, with 8 bases between. DNA of the CDR3: TGTGCCAGCAGTACAGGGAGTAATGAAAAACTGTTTTTT. This gives the protein CASSTGSNEKLFF.

The chain combines TRBV5-1 with TRBJ1-1; D is possibly TRBD1 (5 bases). CDR3 length equals 15 residues. The germline CDR1 and CDR2 sequences are SGHRS and YFSETQ. Trimming shortened V by 4 bases and J by 4 bases, and 17 bases separated the two germline ends. The DNA for the CDR3 is TGCGCCAGCAGCCCCCAAGGGGCGCGGGGCACTGAAGCTTTCTTT. This gives the protein CASSPQGARGTEAFF.

Here the CDR3 DNA reads TGTGCCAGCAGTTTTGCAGGGGGAGGAAACGAGCAGTACTTC. It yields the protein CASSFAGGGNEQYF. The V and J genes are TRBV28 and TRBJ2-7; a possible D gene is TRBD1 (7 bases). The CDR3 is 14 residues long. Germline CDR1 and CDR2: MDHEN and SYDVKM. Between the trimmed V and J ends, which lost 3 bases and 5 bases, there was a span of 14 bases.

This clone has only one observation. The chain couples TRBV7-3 to TRBJ2-7, with 8 bases lining up with TRBD1. CDR3 length equals 14 residues. From germline, CDR1 is SGHTA and CDR2 FQGTGA. Trimming took 5 bases from V and 0 from J; bases not matched to a gene: 3. This CDR3 reads CASSRDRFSYEQYF. CDR3 coding DNA: TGTGCCAGCAGCCGGGACAGGTTCTCCTACGAGCAGTACTTC.

The chain combines TRBV7-9 with TRBJ2-7; weak D call: TRBD2 (5 bases). This CDR3 has 14 amino acids. V was pared by 0 bases and J by 1 base, with 7 bases between. Germline V CDR1 and CDR2: SEHNR, FQNEAQ (reference sequence). CDR3 nucleotide sequence: TGTGCCAGCAGCTTAGCGGGAGAGTCCTACGAGCAGTACTTC. This codes for CASSLAGESYEQYF.

This chain connects TRBV27 to TRBJ2-7; maybe TRBD2 (7 bases). This CDR3 spans 14 amino acids. Germline CDR1 MNHEY, CDR2 SMNVEV (reference sequence). Trimming took 4 bases from V and 5 from J, leaving 15 bases between them. The chain's CDR3 is CASSSAGGGDEQYF. In DNA form, the CDR3 reads TGTGCCAGCAGTTCCGCAGGCGGGGGCGACGAGCAGTACTTC.

J is TRBJ1-4 and V is TRBV28, with no clear D. This CDR3 is 11 amino acids long. Trimming left V 6 bases short and J 10 bases short, with 9 bases between. CDR1 and CDR2 (germline): MDHEN, SYDVKM. This CDR3 is CASRLSGKLFF. CDR3 DNA sequence: TGTGCCAGCAGGCTATCCGGAAAACTGTTTTTT. The full variable domain, completed using reference TRBV28 and TRBJ1-4, is DVKVTQSSRYLVKRTGEKVFLECVQDMDHENMFWYRQDPGLGLRLIYFSYDVKMKEKGDIPEGYSVSREKKERFSLILESASTNQTSMYLCASRLSGKLFFGSGTQLSVL.

J is TRBJ2-1 and V is TRBV6-5; 7 bases are a match to TRBD2. CDR1 is MNHEY, CDR2 SVGAGI, per germline. The CDR3 is 13 residues long. Trimming cost V 5 bases and J 8 bases; bases outside gene matches: 6. The CDR3 coding sequence is TGTGCCAGCAGTCTAAAGGGAGGGGATGAGCAGTTCTTC. Translating gives CASSLKGGDEQFF.

The V gene is TRBV6-5, the J gene TRBJ1-2; a weak D match, TRBD1 (6 bases). The CDR3 contains 15 residues. Trimming pared 1 base from V and 2 bases from J, leaving 11 bases between. CDR1 and CDR2 from the germline V gene are MNHEY and SVGAGI. CDR3 protein: CASSYWARGNYGYTF. The CDR3 DNA reads as TGTGCCAGCAGTTACTGGGCCAGGGGAAACTATGGCTACACCTTC.

This clone was counted a few times. At the DNA level, this CDR3 is encoded by other sequences in the same sample as well. This chain uses TRBV5-1 with TRBJ1-1, with 9 bases aligning to TRBD1. Germline CDR1 is SGHRS and CDR2 is YFSETQ. The CDR3 extends over 13 amino acids. The junction had 4 bases not matched to a gene; V was cut back by 4 bases and J by 6 bases. The CDR3: CASSTGQGSEAFF. The CDR3 DNA follows: TGCGCCAGCAGCACAGGACAGGGGTCTGAAGCTTTCTTT.

V is TRBV6-4 and J is TRBJ2-7, with D possibly matching TRBD2 (6 bases). This CDR3 has 13 amino acids. The V end lost 4 bases, the J end lost 7 bases, and 14 bases lay between the germline ends. Germline V gene lookup returns CDR1 MRHNA and CDR2 SNTAGT. DNA of the CDR3: TGTGCCAGCAGTGCCGAAGCGGGTAGAGAGCAGTACTTC. Amino acid sequence: CASSAEAGREQYF.

This rearrangement joins TRBV20-1 to TRBJ2-7, with a possible D match to TRBD1 (6 bases). Germline CDR1 and CDR2: DFQATT and SNEGSKA (reference sequence). The length of the CDR3 is 11 residues. Trimming took off 6 bases at V and 6 bases at J, with 12 bases between the two ends. DNA for the CDR3: TGCAGTGCACCAGACAGGCGCGAGCAGTACTTC. Translated, it gives CSAPDRREQYF.

This rearrangement joins TRBV28 to TRBJ2-1; tentative D call: TRBD1 (7 bases). Germline CDR1 is MDHEN and CDR2 is SYDVKM. Trimming left V 7 bases short and J 4 bases short, with 17 bases between. There are 15 residues in the CDR3. This CDR3 is CASTEGGGAYNEQFF. Written as DNA, the CDR3 is TGTGCCAGCACCGAAGGAGGGGGCGCATACAATGAGCAGTTCTTC.

V gene TRBV11-3 combines with J gene TRBJ1-1; D uncertain. The V end was cut by 2 bases, the J end by 4 bases, with 8 bases between. The germline V gene encodes CDR1 SGHNT and CDR2 YENEEA. This CDR3 has 13 residues. The chain's CDR3 is CASSLLRITEAFF. The CDR3 DNA is TGTGCCAGCAGCTTACTGCGGATCACTGAAGCTTTCTTT.

V gene TRBV14 combines with J gene TRBJ2-4; 7 bases are a match to TRBD1. This CDR3 contains 15 residues. CDR1 is SGHDN and CDR2 is FVKESK in the germline V gene. With 1 base clipped from V and 3 bases from J, the junction kept 3 bases outside the gene matches. In nucleotides, the CDR3 is TGTGCCAGCAGCCAAGCCGGGACAGTCAAAAACATTCAGTACTTC. It is translated as CASSQAGTVKNIQYF.